These T cell receptor beta chains were read from a single sample in a study of OX40 agonist ivuxolimab in advanced cancers. Some clones are missing from TCRdb's copy, which holds only in-frame ones; the method was immunoSEQ multiplex PCR. The sample carries fewer than 40,000 clones, roughly 80% recorded once. Sequencing used CD4+ or CD8+ T cells sorted from blood, obtained in a trial of the OX40 agonist ivuxolimab. The receptors shown here come from an adult with an advanced solid tumor such as melanoma, head and neck, liver or kidney cancer. Each CDR3 is given with its conserved first and last residue. The D gene is left open where the match is weak. Size is omitted from some rows. Given values are once, few, many or a class for expanded clones.

v_gene: TRBV5-1
abundance: -
j_gene: TRBJ1-1
d_gene: -
CDR3aa: CASSAQAGRLGTEAFF
CDR3nt: TGCGCCAGCAGCGCCCAGGCTGGCAGACTGGGGACTGAAGCTTTCTTT

v_gene: TRBV7-2
abundance: -
j_gene: TRBJ2-2
d_gene: -
CDR3aa: CASSLGSVRGTGELFF
CDR3nt: TGTGCCAGCAGCTTAGGTTCAGTCAGGGGTACCGGGGAGCTGTTTTTT

v_gene: TRBV6-1
abundance: -
j_gene: TRBJ2-3
d_gene: TRBD1
CDR3aa: CASSWGQGADTQYF
CDR3nt: TGTGCCAGCAGTTGGGGACAGGGTGCAGATACGCAGTATTTT

v_gene: TRBV18
abundance: medium-sized
j_gene: TRBJ2-7
d_gene: -
CDR3aa: CASSSSGGAGPGYEQYF
CDR3nt: TGTGCCAGCTCATCCTCAGGGGGAGCGGGACCTGGGTACGAGCAGTACTTC

v_gene: TRBV27
abundance: -
j_gene: TRBJ2-1
d_gene: TRBD2
CDR3aa: CASSLSGLAVNEQFF
CDR3nt: TGTGCCAGCAGTTTATCGGGCCTAGCGGTTAATGAGCAGTTCTTC

v_gene: TRBV7-8
abundance: -
j_gene: TRBJ2-3
d_gene: TRBD1
CDR3aa: CASSRTGGVDTQYF
CDR3nt: TGTGCCAGCAGCCGGACAGGGGGCGTAGATACGCAGTATTTT

v_gene: TRBV19
abundance: -
j_gene: TRBJ1-1
d_gene: -
CDR3aa: CASSIGHPPGTEAFF
CDR3nt: TGTGCCAGTAGTATAGGACACCCCCCTGGCACTGAAGCTTTCTTT

v_gene: TRBV5-1
abundance: -
j_gene: TRBJ2-1
d_gene: -
CDR3aa: CASSLEAGRNNEQFF
CDR3nt: TGCGCCAGCAGCTTGGAGGCGGGGAGGAACAATGAGCAGTTCTTC

v_gene: TRBV19
abundance: few
j_gene: TRBJ2-2
d_gene: TRBD1
CDR3aa: CASIAGQGTTGELFF
CDR3nt: TGTGCCAGTATCGCGGGACAGGGGACCACCGGGGAGCTGTTTTTT

v_gene: TRBV6-6
abundance: -
j_gene: TRBJ2-7
d_gene: -
CDR3aa: CASIRGSSYEQYF
CDR3nt: TGTGCCAGCATACGGGGATCCTCCTACGAGCAGTACTTC

v_gene: TRBV11-2
abundance: -
j_gene: TRBJ2-1
d_gene: TRBD2
CDR3aa: CASSPMAGGFNEQFF
CDR3nt: TGTGCCAGCAGCCCCATGGCGGGAGGGTTCAATGAGCAGTTCTTC

v_gene: TRBV11-2
abundance: -
j_gene: TRBJ1-4
d_gene: -
CDR3aa: CASSSKHGSATNEKLFF
CDR3nt: TGTGCCAGCAGCTCAAAGCACGGCAGCGCAACTAATGAAAAACTGTTTTTT

v_gene: TRBV30
abundance: few
j_gene: TRBJ2-2
d_gene: TRBD2
CDR3aa: CAWGRLAGAPGELFF
CDR3nt: TGTGCCTGGGGCCGACTAGCGGGAGCCCCCGGGGAGCTGTTTTTT

v_gene: TRBV7-9
abundance: -
j_gene: TRBJ2-7
d_gene: TRBD2
CDR3aa: CASRPEAAGTSYEQYF
CDR3nt: TGTGCCAGCAGACCAGAAGCCGCCGGGACTAGCTACGAGCAGTACTTC

v_gene: TRBV7-9
abundance: -
j_gene: TRBJ1-1
d_gene: -
CDR3aa: CASSHQEVNTEAFF
CDR3nt: TGTGCCAGCAGCCACCAGGAAGTGAACACTGAAGCTTTCTTT

v_gene: TRBV7-9
abundance: few
j_gene: TRBJ2-2
d_gene: TRBD2
CDR3aa: CASSPGTSGANTGELFF
CDR3nt: TGTGCCAGCAGCCCCGGGACTAGCGGAGCGAACACCGGGGAGCTGTTTTTT

v_gene: TRBV18
abundance: once
j_gene: TRBJ2-5
d_gene: -
CDR3aa: CASSLQVRETQYF
CDR3nt: TGTGCCAGCTCACTCCAGGTGAGAGAGACCCAGTACTTC

v_gene: TRBV6-5
abundance: -
j_gene: TRBJ1-5
d_gene: TRBD1
CDR3aa: CASSITGTGGQPQHF
CDR3nt: TGTGCCAGCAGTATCACCGGGACAGGGGGTCAGCCCCAGCATTTT

v_gene: TRBV5-5
abundance: -
j_gene: TRBJ1-2
d_gene: TRBD1
CDR3aa: CASSSGQGGSYGYTF
CDR3nt: TGTGCCAGCAGCTCGGGACAGGGGGGGAGCTATGGCTACACCTTC

v_gene: TRBV28
abundance: -
j_gene: TRBJ1-4
d_gene: TRBD1
CDR3aa: CASSLSQGQEKLFF
CDR3nt: TGTGCCAGCAGTTTATCGCAGGGACAGGAAAAACTGTTTTTT

v_gene: TRBV5-1
abundance: -
j_gene: TRBJ2-2
d_gene: -
CDR3aa: CASSFQAGARTGELFF
CDR3nt: TGCGCCAGCAGCTTTCAGGCGGGGGCGAGAACCGGGGAGCTGTTTTTT

v_gene: TRBV6-5
abundance: -
j_gene: TRBJ2-3
d_gene: -
CDR3aa: CASRTTPDTQYF
CDR3nt: TGTGCCAGCAGGACCACCCCAGATACGCAGTATTTT

v_gene: TRBV16
abundance: -
j_gene: TRBJ1-4
d_gene: -
CDR3aa: CASSQGLNEKLFF
CDR3nt: TGTGCCAGCAGCCAGGGGCTGAATGAAAAACTGTTTTTT

v_gene: TRBV23-1
abundance: -
j_gene: TRBJ2-1
d_gene: TRBD2
CDR3aa: CASSQSRTSLANEQFF
CDR3nt: TGCGCCAGCAGTCAATCGCGGACTAGTCTGGCCAATGAGCAGTTCTTC

v_gene: TRBV14
abundance: -
j_gene: TRBJ2-1
d_gene: TRBD2
CDR3aa: CASRLTSGSYNEQFF
CDR3nt: TGTGCCAGCAGGTTGACTAGCGGGTCCTACAATGAGCAGTTCTTC

v_gene: TRBV29-1
abundance: -
j_gene: TRBJ1-1
d_gene: TRBD1
CDR3aa: CSVEQGGAFF
CDR3nt: TGCAGCGTTGAACAGGGGGGGGCTTTCTTT

v_gene: TRBV9
abundance: once
j_gene: TRBJ2-3
d_gene: -
CDR3aa: CASSPRLGSSTDTQYF
CDR3nt: TGTGCCAGCAGCCCGAGACTTGGGTCGAGCACAGATACGCAGTATTTT

v_gene: TRBV6-6
abundance: medium-sized
j_gene: TRBJ1-1
d_gene: -
CDR3aa: CASSYSGPEAFF
CDR3nt: TGTGCCAGCAGTTATTCTGGCCCTGAAGCTTTCTTT

v_gene: TRBV5-1
abundance: -
j_gene: TRBJ1-1
d_gene: TRBD1
CDR3aa: CASSLQGAVAFF
CDR3nt: TGCGCCAGCAGCTTGCAGGGGGCGGTGGCTTTCTTT

v_gene: TRBV6-1
abundance: -
j_gene: TRBJ2-3
d_gene: -
CDR3aa: CASSEGLTDTQYF
CDR3nt: TGTGCCAGCAGTGAAGGCCTCACAGATACGCAGTATTTT

v_gene: TRBV6-4
abundance: few
j_gene: TRBJ2-7
d_gene: TRBD1
CDR3aa: CASSHFRDRQGEQYF
CDR3nt: TGTGCCAGCAGTCACTTCCGGGACAGGCAAGGCGAGCAGTACTTC

v_gene: TRBV15
abundance: -
j_gene: TRBJ1-2
d_gene: -
CDR3aa: CATSVDRGNAYGYTF
CDR3nt: TGTGCCACCAGCGTCGATAGGGGGAACGCCTATGGCTACACCTTC

v_gene: TRBV2
abundance: once
j_gene: TRBJ2-5
d_gene: -
CDR3aa: CASSGRQYQETQYF
CDR3nt: TGTGCCAGCAGCGGCCGGCAGTACCAAGAGACCCAGTACTTC

v_gene: TRBV5-5
abundance: -
j_gene: TRBJ1-1
d_gene: -
CDR3aa: CASSPTVGVPFTEAFF
CDR3nt: TGTGCCAGCAGCCCAACAGTCGGGGTGCCGTTCACTGAAGCTTTCTTT

v_gene: TRBV7-2
abundance: few
j_gene: TRBJ2-1
d_gene: TRBD2
CDR3aa: CASSLASGGGQDEQFF
CDR3nt: TGTGCCAGCAGCTTAGCCTCGGGAGGGGGTCAGGATGAGCAGTTCTTC

v_gene: TRBV6-5
abundance: -
j_gene: TRBJ1-2
d_gene: -
CDR3aa: CASSLVGGYTF
CDR3nt: TGTGCCAGCAGTCTAGTTGGGGGCTACACCTTC

v_gene: TRBV7-2
abundance: -
j_gene: TRBJ1-3
d_gene: -
CDR3aa: CASSSMKQHSGNTIYF
CDR3nt: TGTGCCAGCAGCTCTATGAAACAGCACTCTGGAAACACCATATATTTT

v_gene: TRBV30
abundance: -
j_gene: TRBJ1-4
d_gene: -
CDR3aa: CAWSELNEKLFF
CDR3nt: TGTGCCTGGAGTGAGCTTAATGAAAAACTGTTTTTT

v_gene: TRBV7-9
abundance: few
j_gene: TRBJ2-3
d_gene: TRBD2
CDR3aa: CASSSPSGRTSTDTQYF
CDR3nt: TGTGCCAGCAGCTCACCTAGCGGGAGAACGAGCACAGATACGCAGTATTTT

v_gene: TRBV6-5
abundance: -
j_gene: TRBJ2-3
d_gene: TRBD2
CDR3aa: CASSYGTSATDTQYF
CDR3nt: TGTGCCAGCAGTTACGGGACTAGCGCCACAGATACGCAGTATTTT

v_gene: TRBV28
abundance: -
j_gene: TRBJ1-2
d_gene: -
CDR3aa: CAENKGREYGYTF
CDR3nt: TGTGCCGAGAATAAGGGACGGGAATATGGCTACACCTTC

v_gene: TRBV6-5
abundance: -
j_gene: TRBJ2-1
d_gene: TRBD2
CDR3aa: CASSYSAGEPKQFF
CDR3nt: TGTGCCAGCAGTTACTCGGCGGGAGAGCCCAAGCAGTTCTTC

v_gene: TRBV5-1
abundance: -
j_gene: TRBJ2-7
d_gene: -
CDR3aa: CASSLGAIYEQYF
CDR3nt: TGCGCCAGCAGCTTGGGAGCGATCTACGAGCAGTACTTC

v_gene: TRBV28
abundance: -
j_gene: TRBJ2-5
d_gene: -
CDR3aa: CASSTPRGGETQYF
CDR3nt: TGTGCCAGCAGTACCCCGCGGGGAGGCGAGACCCAGTACTTC

v_gene: TRBV11-2
abundance: -
j_gene: TRBJ1-4
d_gene: TRBD1
CDR3aa: CASSFDRGREKLFF
CDR3nt: TGTGCCAGCAGCTTTGACAGGGGTAGAGAAAAACTGTTTTTT

v_gene: TRBV28
abundance: -
j_gene: TRBJ2-7
d_gene: -
CDR3aa: CASSLVGLAYEQYF
CDR3nt: TGTGCCAGCAGTTTGGTGGGTTTAGCCTACGAGCAGTACTTC

v_gene: TRBV5-1
abundance: -
j_gene: TRBJ2-1
d_gene: TRBD2
CDR3aa: CASSALTSGSMNEQFF
CDR3nt: TGCGCCAGCAGCGCTCTTACTAGCGGGAGTATGAATGAGCAGTTCTTC

v_gene: TRBV4-1
abundance: -
j_gene: TRBJ2-3
d_gene: -
CDR3aa: CASSPYRDEAQYF
CDR3nt: TGCGCCAGCAGCCCGTACCGGGATGAGGCGCAGTATTTT

v_gene: TRBV30
abundance: -
j_gene: TRBJ2-7
d_gene: -
CDR3aa: CAWSVGGRGEQYF
CDR3nt: TGTGCCTGGAGTGTTGGCGGAAGGGGTGAGCAGTACTTC

v_gene: TRBV5-1
abundance: -
j_gene: TRBJ2-3
d_gene: TRBD2
CDR3aa: CASSPDGGSGTDTQYF
CDR3nt: TGCGCCAGCAGCCCGGACGGGGGGTCAGGCACAGATACGCAGTATTTT

v_gene: TRBV14
abundance: -
j_gene: TRBJ2-7
d_gene: -
CDR3aa: CASSRRSGSSYEQYF
CDR3nt: TGTGCCAGCAGCCGCAGATCCGGGAGCTCCTACGAGCAGTACTTC

v_gene: TRBV7-2
abundance: -
j_gene: TRBJ1-2
d_gene: TRBD1
CDR3aa: CASSPRTGQGSRNGYTF
CDR3nt: TGTGCCAGCAGCCCACGAACAGGACAGGGGTCCAGGAATGGCTACACCTTC

v_gene: TRBV9
abundance: -
j_gene: TRBJ2-4
d_gene: TRBD1
CDR3aa: CASSASTGVGRAKNIQYF
CDR3nt: TGTGCCAGCAGCGCGTCGACAGGGGTGGGGAGGGCCAAAAACATTCAGTACTTC

v_gene: TRBV6-1
abundance: -
j_gene: TRBJ1-5
d_gene: -
CDR3aa: CASSEGGGYQPQHF
CDR3nt: TGTGCCAGCAGTGAAGGTGGTGGTTATCAGCCCCAGCATTTT

v_gene: TRBV10-3
abundance: -
j_gene: TRBJ2-7
d_gene: TRBD2
CDR3aa: CAIIFGLAVVEQYF
CDR3nt: TGTGCCATCATATTCGGACTAGCGGTTGTAGAGCAGTACTTC